The TCR beta chain under discussion was sequenced for a study of blood T cell repertoires in COVID-19. This clone appeared a few times. Assay: immunoSEQ multiplex PCR; the TCRdb copy retains only in-frame clones and omits some. The profile shows around 100,000 clones, less than 85% of them singletons. The V and J ends lost 0 bases and 2 bases, in that order; junction bases with no gene match: 4. This CDR3 is built from 15 residues. The germline gives CDR1 SGHNT, CDR2 YYREEE (reference sequence). The specimen sequenced was peripheral blood. This TCR derives from a human donor in a cohort sampled during active COVID-19. The gene calls are TRBV5-4 and TRBJ2-7, with TRBD1 identical over 8 bases. The CDR3 region has the DNA TGTGCCAGCAGCTTGGAGAGGACAGGGACCTACGAGCAGTACTTC. Translation gives CASSLERTGTYEQYF. Looking up the rest from reference TRBV5-4 and TRBJ2-7 gives the full variable domain: ETGVTQSPTHLIKTRGQQVTLRCSSQSGHNTVSWYQQALGQGPQFIFQYYREEENGRGNFPPRFSGLQFPNYSSELNVNALELDDSALYLCASSLERTGTYEQYFGPGTRLTVT.